This T cell receptor (beta chain) is from a study of shared clonotypes between healthy human individuals. Study-wide context: With ages of 18 to 49, the donors were a couple of women and a few men.

From germline, CDR1 is LNHNV and CDR2 YYDKDF (reference sequence). The V and J ends lost 0 bases and 2 bases respectively, with 8 bases between them. The CDR3 extends over 14 amino acids. Using immunoSEQ multiplex PCR, the repertoire was profiled, and TCRdb retains in-frame clones only, with some absent. The sample holds some 2.1 million clones, 85% to 95% seen once. The split of CD4+ cells yielded CD45RA+ naive and CD45RA-negative memory subsets. Study-level results: Memory subsets generally showed lower estimated richness than naive subsets. Between a few donors, naive CD4 clonotypes were shared at a level of around 5.1%.

This clone was seen just once. The antigen remains unidentified. This receptor was taken from a man younger than 35 in good health. The sequencing input was naive CD4+ T cells sorted from blood. Subset indicated: CD45RA+ positively selected. The V gene is TRBV15, the J gene TRBJ2-7, with D unclear. The DNA of the CDR3 is TGTGCCACCAGCAGAGATAGGATCGCCTACGAGCAGTACTTC. Protein sequence: CATSRDRIAYEQYF.